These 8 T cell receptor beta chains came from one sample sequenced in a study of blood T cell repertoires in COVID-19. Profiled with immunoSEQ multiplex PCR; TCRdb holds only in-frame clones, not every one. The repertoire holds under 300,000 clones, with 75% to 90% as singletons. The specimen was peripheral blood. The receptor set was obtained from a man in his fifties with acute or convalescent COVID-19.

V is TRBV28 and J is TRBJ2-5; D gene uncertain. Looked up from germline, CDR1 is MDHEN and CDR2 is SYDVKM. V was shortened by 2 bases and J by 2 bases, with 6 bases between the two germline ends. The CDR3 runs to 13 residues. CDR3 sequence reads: CASSLLRQETQYF. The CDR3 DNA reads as TGTGCCAGCAGTTTACTCCGGCAAGAGACCCAGTACTTC.

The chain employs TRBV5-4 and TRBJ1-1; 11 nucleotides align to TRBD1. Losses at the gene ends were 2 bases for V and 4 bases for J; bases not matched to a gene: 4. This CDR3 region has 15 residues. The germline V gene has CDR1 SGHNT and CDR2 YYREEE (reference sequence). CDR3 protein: CASSFRDRGITEAFF. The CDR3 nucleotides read TGTGCCAGCAGCTTCCGGGACAGGGGGATCACTGAAGCTTTCTTT. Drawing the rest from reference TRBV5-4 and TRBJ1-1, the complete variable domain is ETGVTQSPTHLIKTRGQQVTLRCSSQSGHNTVSWYQQALGQGPQFIFQYYREEENGRGNFPPRFSGLQFPNYSSELNVNALELDDSALYLCASSFRDRGITEAFFGQGTRLTVV.

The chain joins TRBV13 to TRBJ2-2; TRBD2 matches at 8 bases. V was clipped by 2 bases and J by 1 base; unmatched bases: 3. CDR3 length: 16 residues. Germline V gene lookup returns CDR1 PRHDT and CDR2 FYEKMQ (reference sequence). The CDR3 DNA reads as TGTGCCAGCAGCTTATGGCGGGGGGTGAACACCGGGGAGCTGTTTTTT. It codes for CASSLWRGVNTGELFF. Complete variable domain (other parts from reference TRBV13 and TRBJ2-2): AAGVIQSPRHLIKEKRETATLKCYPIPRHDTVYWYQQGPGQDPQFLISFYEKMQSDKGSIPDRFSAQQFSDYHSELNMSSLELGDSALYFCASSLWRGVNTGELFFGEGSRLTVL.

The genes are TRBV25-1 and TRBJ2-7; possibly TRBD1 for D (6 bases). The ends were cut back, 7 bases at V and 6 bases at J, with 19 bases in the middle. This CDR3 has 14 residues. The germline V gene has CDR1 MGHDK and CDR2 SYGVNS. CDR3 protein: CASTMSGAQGEQYF. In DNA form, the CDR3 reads TGTGCCAGCACCATGTCAGGGGCGCAGGGCGAGCAGTACTTC.

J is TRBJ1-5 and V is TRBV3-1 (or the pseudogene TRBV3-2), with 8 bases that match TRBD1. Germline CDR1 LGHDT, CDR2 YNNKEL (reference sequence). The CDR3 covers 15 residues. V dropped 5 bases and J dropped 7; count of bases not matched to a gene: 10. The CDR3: CASSGGQGSEQPQHF. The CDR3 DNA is TGTGCCAGCAGCGGTGGACAGGGTAGTGAGCAGCCCCAGCATTTT.

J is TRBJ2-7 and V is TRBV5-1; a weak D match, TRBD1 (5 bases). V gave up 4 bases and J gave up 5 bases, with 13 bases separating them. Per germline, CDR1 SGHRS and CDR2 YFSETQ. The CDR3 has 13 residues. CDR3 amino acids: CASSAGRANEQYF. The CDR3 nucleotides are TGCGCCAGCAGCGCCGGCAGGGCCAACGAGCAGTACTTC.

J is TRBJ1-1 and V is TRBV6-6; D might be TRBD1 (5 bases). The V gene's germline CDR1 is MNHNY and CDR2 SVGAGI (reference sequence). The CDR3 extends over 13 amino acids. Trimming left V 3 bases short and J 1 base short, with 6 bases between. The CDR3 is CASSYDRNTEAFF. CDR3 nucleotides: TGTGCCAGCAGTTATGACAGGAACACTGAAGCTTTCTTT.

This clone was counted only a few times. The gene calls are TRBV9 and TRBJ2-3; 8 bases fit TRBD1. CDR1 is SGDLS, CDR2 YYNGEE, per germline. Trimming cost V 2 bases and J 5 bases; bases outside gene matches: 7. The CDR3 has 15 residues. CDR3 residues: CASSVTGESGDTQYF. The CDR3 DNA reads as TGTGCCAGCAGCGTGACAGGGGAGTCAGGAGATACGCAGTATTTT.